The 26 T cell receptor beta chains reported below all come from one sample, sequenced in a study of blood T cell repertoires in COVID-19. Clones were read by immunoSEQ multiplex PCR, and TCRdb kept only the in-frame ones, dropping some. This table has about 120,000 clones, roughly four fifths appearing once. Sequencing was done on a sample of peripheral blood. The receptors shown here come from a man between 65 and 85 years old with active or convalescent COVID-19.

This clone was observed many times. This rearrangement joins TRBV19 to TRBJ1-1; D might be TRBD1 (5 bases). CDR1 is LNHDA, CDR2 SQIVND, per germline (reference sequence). CDR3 length equals 15 residues. The V end lost 5 bases, the J end lost 1 base, and 14 bases lay between the germline ends. CDR3 nucleotide sequence: TGTGCCAGTAGTCCTAGGGGTCTCGGGAACACTGAAGCTTTCTTT. This gives the protein CASSPRGLGNTEAFF.

V gene TRBV18 combines with J gene TRBJ2-3; a possible D gene is TRBD2 (6 bases). Germline V CDR1 and CDR2: KGHSH, LQKENI. With 0 bases removed from V and 0 bases from J, the gap between germline ends came to 10 bases. The CDR3 contains 16 residues. The CDR3 reads CASSPPSGTSTDTQYF. For the CDR3, the DNA is TGTGCCAGCTCACCACCGTCAGGGACTAGCACAGATACGCAGTATTTT.

A note on this clone: The germline gene is not matched at one end of the junction; a read error may be the cause. The genes are TRBV30 and TRBJ2-2; TRBD1 matches at 9 bases. The CDR3 is 15 residues long. CDR1 GTSNPN and CDR2 SVGIG come from the germline V gene (reference sequence). As DNA, the CDR3 is TGTGCCCGGAGTCTGGGACAGGGAACCACCGGGGAGCTGTTTTTT. It is translated as CARSLGQGTTGELFF. The whole variable domain, filled in from reference TRBV30 and TRBJ2-2, reads SQTIHQWPATLVQPVGSPLSLECTVEGTSNPNLYWYRQAAGRGLQLLFYSVGIGQISSEVPQNLSASRPQDRQFILSSKKLLLSDSGFYLCARSLGQGTTGELFFGEGSRLTVL.

V usage is TRBV28 and J usage is TRBJ1-5; no firm D call. The CDR3 loop spans 12 amino acids. The germline V gene encodes CDR1 MDHEN and CDR2 SYDVKM. V lost 6 bases to trimming and J lost 3 bases, with 6 bases between them. CDR3 nucleotide sequence: TGTGCCAGCAGCGTCCCCAATCAGCCCCAGCATTTT. As protein: CASSVPNQPQHF.

As for this clone: One end of the junction is discordant with germline, which a read error may explain. The V gene is TRBV7-7, the J gene TRBJ2-3; 16 bases map to TRBD2. This CDR3 has 16 residues. The germline CDR1 and CDR2 sequences are SSHAT and FNYEAQ (reference sequence). The CDR3 DNA reads as TGTGCTAGCAGTCCCGGGACTAGCGGGGGGGCCGGTACGCAGTATTTT. This gives the protein CASSPGTSGGAGTQYF.

This sequence joins TRBV10-3 and TRBJ2-3, with D hard to call. Trimming left V 3 bases short and J 6 bases short, with 4 bases between. CDR1 ENHRY and CDR2 SYGVKD come from the germline V gene. The CDR3 has 11 residues. The CDR3 spells CAISDLDTQYF. The DNA of the CDR3 is TGTGCCATCAGTGATCTGGATACGCAGTATTTT.

This clone was seen once. The chain combines TRBV3-1 (or the pseudogene TRBV3-2) with TRBJ2-7; 7 bases match TRBD1. The junction had 16 bases not matched to a gene; V was cut back by 5 bases and J by 9 bases. Germline assignment: CDR1 LGHDT and CDR2 YNNKEL (reference sequence). The length of the CDR3 is 15 residues. CDR3 residues: CASSYRGQLTSGQYF. The CDR3, as DNA: TGTGCCAGCAGCTACAGGGGCCAACTAACTTCGGGGCAGTACTTC.

The chain uses TRBV28 and TRBJ1-2, with 8 bases matching TRBD1. The V gene's germline CDR1 is MDHEN and CDR2 SYDVKM. Trimming removed 3 bases from V and 7 bases from J; junction bases left unmatched: 7. CDR3 length equals 14 residues. The CDR3 DNA sequence: TGTGCCAGCAGTTTGCAGGGGGCGACGGGTGGCTACACCTTC. Translated, it gives CASSLQGATGGYTF.

The chain recombines TRBV5-4 with TRBJ2-5, with TRBD2 identical over 12 bases. V shed 3 bases, J shed 4 bases, and the junction held 4 bases outside the gene matches. CDR3 length: 15 amino acids. Germline CDR1 is SGHNT and CDR2 is YYREEE (reference sequence). The CDR3 nucleotides are TGTGCCAGCAGCTACCAACTAGCGGGAGGAGAGACCCAGTACTTC. This translates into CASSYQLAGGETQYF.

This chain links TRBV7-9 with TRBJ2-7, with D unclear. The germline V gene has CDR1 SEHNR and CDR2 FQNEAQ (reference sequence). Trimming shortened V by 0 bases and J by 0 bases, and 6 bases separated the two germline ends. This CDR3 has 14 residues. DNA of the CDR3: TGTGCCAGCAGCTTAGCAAGGAGCTCCTACGAGCAGTACTTC. Translating gives CASSLARSSYEQYF.

V is TRBV5-1 and J is TRBJ2-5; 8 bases line up with TRBD2. V lost 5 bases and J lost 3; bases outside the gene matches: 9. The length of the CDR3 is 15 residues. Germline CDR1 and CDR2: SGHRS and YFSETQ. This CDR3 is CASSSGGVSEETQYF. The CDR3 DNA reads TGCGCCAGCAGTTCGGGAGGGGTTTCAGAAGAGACCCAGTACTTC.

The J gene is TRBJ1-5, the V gene TRBV24-1; D gene unclear. The length of the CDR3 is 13 residues. Between the trimmed V and J ends, which lost 2 bases and 2 bases, there was a span of 3 bases. CDR1 KGHDR and CDR2 SFDVKD come from the germline V gene. The CDR3 is CATSDSGNQPQHF. DNA of the CDR3: TGTGCCACCAGTGATTCCGGCAATCAGCCCCAGCATTTT.

This chain connects TRBV6-5 to TRBJ1-1; 7 nucleotides align to TRBD1. CDR3 size: 15 residues. The V gene end was trimmed by 8 bases and the J gene end by 1 base; junction bases not matched to a gene: 10. Germline V gives CDR1 MNHEY, CDR2 SVGAGI. CDR3 sequence (DNA): TGTGCCAGCTGGACCCTAAGGACAGGGAACACTGAAGCTTTCTTT. Translation: CASWTLRTGNTEAFF.

This chain uses TRBV10-1 with TRBJ1-3, with TRBD1 matching over 11 bases. CDR3 length: 16 amino acids. V was clipped by 6 bases and J by 11 bases; unmatched bases: 15. Per the germline V gene, CDR1 is WNHNN and CDR2 is SYGVQD (reference sequence). The CDR3, as DNA: TGCGCCAGCAGGGCGACCGTAGGGACAGGGGGAATTCCCATATATTTT. Protein: CASRATVGTGGIPIYF.

The chain joins TRBV11-2 to TRBJ2-3, with D maybe TRBD1 (5 bases). The germline gives CDR1 SGHAT, CDR2 FQNNGV. Trimming took off 3 bases at V and 2 bases at J, with 12 bases between the two ends. The CDR3 extends over 15 amino acids. The CDR3 loop reads CASSLYRTPTDTQYF. As DNA, the CDR3 is TGTGCCAGCAGCTTGTATCGGACACCCACAGATACGCAGTATTTT.

The chain uses TRBV5-4 and TRBJ2-7; tentatively, D is TRBD1 (5 bases). Germline CDR1 and CDR2: SGHNT and YYREEE (reference sequence). This CDR3 is built from 13 residues. The V end was cut by 5 bases, the J end by 0 bases, with 9 bases between. DNA for the CDR3: TGTGCCAGCAGGCAGGGTCCCTCCTACGAGCAGTACTTC. Protein sequence: CASRQGPSYEQYF.

This chain uses TRBV24-1 with TRBJ2-3; 10 bases are a match to TRBD2. Germline V gives CDR1 KGHDR, CDR2 SFDVKD. The CDR3 runs to 18 residues. V shed 3 bases, J shed 2 bases, and the junction held 10 bases outside the gene matches. CDR3: CATSDPSGRGTNTDTQYF. The DNA for the CDR3 is TGTGCCACCAGTGATCCCAGCGGGAGGGGTACCAACACAGATACGCAGTATTTT.

The sample holds one count of this clone. The CDR3 is CASSQDAGVRQPQHF. DNA of the CDR3: TGCGCCAGCAGCCAAGATGCGGGGGTGAGGCAGCCCCAGCATTTT. The chain joins TRBV4-1 to TRBJ1-5; possible D gene TRBD1, 5 bases. V was clipped by 0 bases and J by 7 bases, with 13 bases between them. The germline CDR1 and CDR2 sequences are MGHRA and YSYEKL. The length of the CDR3 is 15 residues.

This chain uses TRBV2 with TRBJ1-5, with 11 bases matching TRBD1. The CDR3 runs to 13 residues. The V segment lost 7 bases and the J segment 7 bases; nucleotides outside the gene matches: 3. Germline CDR1 SNHLY, CDR2 FYNNEI. CDR3 in DNA: TGTGCCAGCATGGGGACAGGGGGACAGCCCCAGCATTTT. This codes for CASMGTGGQPQHF.

This chain connects TRBV5-1 to TRBJ1-2, with 10 nucleotides matching TRBD1. This CDR3 comprises 15 residues. V lost 3 bases and J lost 8; bases outside the gene matches: 10. Germline V gene data show CDR1 as SGHRS and CDR2 as YFSETQ. Written as DNA, the CDR3 is TGCGCCAGCAGCTATGACGGGACAGGGGCGGGGGGCTACACCTTC. Its protein product is CASSYDGTGAGGYTF.

The J gene is TRBJ2-5, the V gene TRBV4-3; possible D gene TRBD2, 5 bases. V gave up 0 bases and J gave up 6 bases, with 11 bases separating them. This CDR3 spans 14 amino acids. Per the germline V gene, CDR1 is LGHNA and CDR2 is YSLEER. CDR3 DNA: TGCGCCAGCAGCCAAGATTTCGGGGTCCAGACCCAGTACTTC. It encodes CASSQDFGVQTQYF.

The chain combines TRBV6-1 with TRBJ1-2; 8 bases fit TRBD1. CDR3 size: 14 residues. After removal of 1 base from V and 2 bases from J, the junction contained 0 bases not matched to a gene. The germline V gene encodes CDR1 MNHNS and CDR2 SASEGT. The chain's CDR3 is CASSEGTGNYGYTF. The DNA of the CDR3 is TGTGCCAGCAGTGAAGGGACAGGGAACTATGGCTACACCTTC.

This chain joins TRBV11-2 and TRBJ2-7, with 8 bases fitting TRBD1. V lost 5 bases to trimming and J lost 3 bases; unmatched junction nucleotides: 3. The CDR3 has 13 residues. Germline-derived CDR1 and CDR2 are SGHAT and FQNNGV. CDR3: CASSPDRGYEQYF. The CDR3 DNA follows: TGTGCCAGCAGCCCCGACAGGGGCTACGAGCAGTACTTC.

This chain connects TRBV13 to TRBJ2-1; tentatively, D is TRBD1 (6 bases). This CDR3 contains 16 residues. Trimming removed 5 bases from V and 2 bases from J, with 16 bases in between. Germline V lookup: CDR1 PRHDT, CDR2 FYEKMQ (reference sequence). CDR3 DNA: TGTGCCAGCAGCCCAAAAGGGGGTTCACCCTACAATGAGCAGTTCTTC. It specifies CASSPKGGSPYNEQFF. Full variable domain (remainder filled in from reference TRBV13 and TRBJ2-1): AAGVIQSPRHLIKEKRETATLKCYPIPRHDTVYWYQQGPGQDPQFLISFYEKMQSDKGSIPDRFSAQQFSDYHSELNMSSLELGDSALYFCASSPKGGSPYNEQFFGPGTRLTVL.

This chain connects TRBV19 to TRBJ1-2; no reliable D call. The CDR3 consists of 12 residues. Germline-derived CDR1 and CDR2 are LNHDA and SQIVND (reference sequence). The V and J ends lost 4 bases and 8 bases respectively, with 11 bases between them. The CDR3 protein is CASSTRGGGYTF. As DNA, the CDR3 is TGTGCCAGTAGTACCCGGGGTGGGGGCTACACCTTC.

DNA for the CDR3: TGCAGCGTTGCACGGGGGGAGGATCAGCCCCAGCATTTT. Its translation: CSVARGEDQPQHF. This rearrangement joins TRBV29-1 to TRBJ1-5; maybe TRBD1 (5 bases). CDR3 size: 13 residues. Germline CDR1 and CDR2: SQVTM and ANQGSEA. Trimming stripped 4 bases from V and 5 bases from J, with 12 bases between.